One and the same sample provided the 17 T cell receptor beta chains below, sequenced in a study of cytomegalovirus exposure and HLA in healthy donors. 60 Vbeta and 13 Jbeta primers were used in PCR. The data were produced by immunoSEQ multiplex PCR, yet TCRdb's version contains in-frame clones alone and is incomplete. The top ten hold under 3.5% of the sample, which has around 110,000 clones, about four fifths seen once. Sequencing input: PBMCs. The receptors shown here come from a man aged 25-45 years in good health and CMV-seropositive.

This chain uses TRBV5-1 with TRBJ1-1; 8 nucleotides align to TRBD1. The germline V gene encodes CDR1 SGHRS and CDR2 YFSETQ. V lost 5 bases, J lost 4 bases, and 10 bases stayed unmatched. The CDR3 runs to 15 residues. The CDR3 DNA sequence: TGCGCCAGCAGATACCAACAGGGGGATGGCACTGAAGCTTTCTTT. Amino acid sequence: CASRYQQGDGTEAFF.

J is TRBJ2-7 and V is TRBV7-6; D might be TRBD1 (5 bases). The CDR3 is 13 amino acids. Trimming pared 1 base from V and 4 bases from J, leaving 8 bases between. The V gene's germline CDR1 is SGHVS and CDR2 FNYEAQ. The DNA for the CDR3 is TGTGCCAGCAGCTTAGGGGGCGTTTACGAGCAGTACTTC. Protein product: CASSLGGVYEQYF.

The chain uses TRBV5-1 and TRBJ1-2; D perhaps matches TRBD1 (6 bases). This CDR3 is 12 amino acids long. Germline assignment: CDR1 SGHRS and CDR2 YFSETQ. V lost 4 bases and J lost 4, with 8 bases in between. CDR3 amino acids: CASSQGLYGYTF. The DNA of the CDR3 is TGCGCCAGCAGCCAGGGGCTCTATGGCTACACCTTC.

This clone appeared a few times. This chain joins TRBV18 and TRBJ1-1; TRBD1 agrees at 8 bases. This CDR3 has 15 amino acids. Germline CDR1 reads KGHSH; CDR2 reads LQKENI. Trimming at V came to 6 bases and at J to 3 bases, leaving 9 bases not matched to a gene. The chain's CDR3 is CASSSGTGRDTEAFF. The CDR3 DNA sequence: TGTGCCAGCTCGTCCGGGACAGGACGAGACACTGAAGCTTTCTTT.

This chain uses TRBV29-1 with TRBJ2-7, with TRBD1 matching over 7 bases. Germline assignment: CDR1 SQVTM and CDR2 ANQGSEA. After removal of 6 bases from V and 7 bases from J, the junction contained 15 bases not matched to a gene. This CDR3 has 14 amino acids. CDR3 residues: CSVQPGDSPREQYF. CDR3 nucleotides: TGCAGCGTCCAACCAGGGGACAGCCCGAGGGAGCAGTACTTC.

Regarding this clone: At one end, the junction sequence differs from germline, possibly due to a read error. V is TRBV11-2 and J is TRBJ2-1; 9 bases fit TRBD1. CDR1 SGHAT and CDR2 FQNNGV come from the germline V gene. The CDR3 runs 16 residues. The CDR3 reads CASSFDGTGSFNEQFF. The CDR3 DNA reads as TGTGCCAGCAGCTTCGATGGGACAGGGTCCTTCAATGAGCAGTTCTTC.

This chain joins TRBV9 and TRBJ1-5; 11 nucleotides line up with TRBD1. Germline-derived CDR1 and CDR2 are SGDLS and YYNGEE. Trimming at V came to 3 bases and at J to 4 bases, leaving 12 bases not matched to a gene. The CDR3 is made up of 18 amino acids. The CDR3 region is CASSEGPGQGVLNQPQHF. The CDR3 DNA sequence: TGTGCCAGCAGCGAGGGTCCGGGACAGGGGGTGTTGAATCAGCCCCAGCATTTT.

V usage is TRBV5-6 and J usage is TRBJ2-5, with 9 positions matching TRBD1. This CDR3 region has 15 residues. V shed 4 bases and J 5 bases; nucleotides not matched to a gene: 9. Germline V gene sequence: CDR1 SGHDT, CDR2 YYEEEE. CDR3 in DNA: TGTGCCAGCAGCCTGGGACAGGGTCTTCGGGAGACCCAGTACTTC. Protein sequence: CASSLGQGLRETQYF.

The chain is built from TRBV7-9 and TRBJ1-4; 8 bases fit TRBD1. The germline V gene has CDR1 SEHNR and CDR2 FQNEAQ (reference sequence). The ends lost 7 bases at V and 4 bases at J; junction bases unmatched: 11. There are 16 residues in the CDR3. The DNA of the CDR3 is TGTGCCAGCATCACCGGACAGGGCAGGGGTAATGAAAAACTGTTTTTT. Protein: CASITGQGRGNEKLFF.

This chain joins TRBV6-5 and TRBJ1-3; D might be TRBD1 (5 bases). Trimming pared 5 bases from V and 1 base from J, leaving 6 bases between. The CDR3 runs to 13 residues. The germline CDR1 and CDR2 sequences are MNHEY and SVGAGI. CDR3 bases: TGTGCCAGCAGTCGACAGTCTGGAAACACCATATATTTT. Protein sequence: CASSRQSGNTIYF.

This chain connects TRBV5-1 to TRBJ1-4; 8 bases are a match to TRBD1. The CDR3 sequence is 16 residues long. V shed 4 bases, J shed 2 bases, and the junction held 7 bases outside the gene matches. CDR1 is SGHRS, CDR2 YFSETQ, per germline. This CDR3 reads CASSTGTGSTNEKLFF. As DNA, the CDR3 is TGCGCCAGCAGCACCGGGACAGGCAGTACTAATGAAAAACTGTTTTTT.

J is TRBJ2-7 and V is TRBV7-3; 9 nucleotides line up with TRBD1. Germline V gene lookup returns CDR1 SGHTA and CDR2 FQGTGA. The CDR3 is 13 residues long. V trimming: 5 bases; J trimming: 5 bases; junction bases outside the gene matches: 4. CDR3 residues: CASSRDRGDEQYF. CDR3 sequence (DNA): TGTGCCAGCAGCCGCGACAGGGGGGACGAGCAGTACTTC.

The chain couples TRBV5-4 to TRBJ1-1; possibly TRBD1 for D (6 bases). Trimming pared 3 bases from V and 1 base from J, leaving 13 bases between. The germline V gene encodes CDR1 SGHNT and CDR2 YYREEE (reference sequence). This CDR3 is built from 15 residues. The CDR3 protein is CASSSFYRANTEAFF. The CDR3 DNA reads as TGTGCCAGCAGCTCGTTCTACAGGGCGAACACTGAAGCTTTCTTT.

This clone was counted a single time. The chain links TRBV29-1 to TRBJ1-2, with D unclear. The CDR3 length is 12 residues. The germline gives CDR1 SQVTM, CDR2 ANQGSEA. Trimming pared 3 bases from V and 2 bases from J, leaving 7 bases between. The CDR3 here is CSVERENYGYTF. The CDR3 nucleotides are TGCAGCGTTGAGAGGGAGAACTATGGCTACACCTTC.

The rearrangement uses TRBV19 and TRBJ2-1, with 11 nucleotides matching TRBD2. The germline CDR1 and CDR2 sequences are LNHDA and SQIVND (reference sequence). The CDR3 has 15 residues. The J segment lost 9 bases and the V segment lost 6 bases, leaving 10 bases of the junction unmatched. CDR3 protein: CASRDVAGGPGEQFF. The CDR3 DNA is TGTGCCAGTAGAGATGTAGCGGGGGGGCCAGGTGAGCAGTTCTTC.

This chain uses TRBV11-2 with TRBJ2-5; unclear D gene. The V end was cut by 3 bases, the J end by 4 bases, with 9 bases between. The CDR3 is made up of 13 amino acids. Germline V gene data show CDR1 as SGHAT and CDR2 as FQNNGV. The CDR3 region has the DNA TGTGCCAGCAGCTTTGGCAGGTCAGAGACCCAGTACTTC. Amino acid sequence: CASSFGRSETQYF.

The gene calls are TRBV4-1 and TRBJ1-1; a weak D match, TRBD1 (5 bases). Germline loops: CDR1 MGHRA, CDR2 YSYEKL. The CDR3 is 17 amino acids. V lost 0 bases and J lost 0, with 14 bases in between. CDR3: CASSQDLGQLMNTEAFF. Written as DNA, the CDR3 is TGCGCCAGCAGCCAAGATCTCGGACAACTCATGAACACTGAAGCTTTCTTT.